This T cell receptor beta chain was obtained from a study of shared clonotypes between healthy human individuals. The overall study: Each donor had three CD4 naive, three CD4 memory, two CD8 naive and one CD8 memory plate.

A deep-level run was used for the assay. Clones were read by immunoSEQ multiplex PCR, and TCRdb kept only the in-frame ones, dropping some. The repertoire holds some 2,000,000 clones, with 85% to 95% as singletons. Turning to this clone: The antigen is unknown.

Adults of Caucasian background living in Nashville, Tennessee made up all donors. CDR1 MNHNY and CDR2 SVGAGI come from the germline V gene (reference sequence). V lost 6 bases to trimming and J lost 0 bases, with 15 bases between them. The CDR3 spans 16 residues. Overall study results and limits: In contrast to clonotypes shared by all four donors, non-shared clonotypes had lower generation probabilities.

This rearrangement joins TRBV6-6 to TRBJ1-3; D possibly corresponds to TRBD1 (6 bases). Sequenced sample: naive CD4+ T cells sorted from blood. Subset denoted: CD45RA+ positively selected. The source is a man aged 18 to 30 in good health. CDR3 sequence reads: CASSLSGAGSGNTIYF. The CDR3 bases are TGTGCCAGCAGCCTCTCGGGGGCAGGCTCTGGAAACACCATATATTTT.